This T cell receptor (beta chain) was captured by sequencing in a study of liver allograft versus peripheral blood T cells. Whole-study context: Transplanted livers and recipients' peripheral blood had their T cell receptor repertoires compared.

This clonotype is medium-sized by share. The germline V gene encodes CDR1 SQVTM and CDR2 ANQGSEA. The CDR3 extends over 15 amino acids. V was shortened by 2 bases and J by 0 bases, with 13 bases between the two germline ends. TCRdb used MiXCR to reprocess the reads, holding one entry per CDR3 protein. Of around 10,000 distinct CDR3 sequences listed, about 18% are singletons. The rearrangement links TRBV29-1 to TRBJ1-2; D call uncertain. This receptor was taken from a human patient who had a liver transplant. Among the T cells, some may be from the graft donor. CDR3 bases: TGCAGCGTTGAAAGGCCAGGTAGTCCTAACTATGGCTACACCTTC. Its translation: CSVERPGSPNYGYTF.